This is a list of T cell receptor beta chains from one sample in a study of graft-versus-host responses after intestinal transplantation. Clones were sequenced by immunoSEQ multiplex PCR, and TCRdb holds only the in-frame ones, with some missing. The table has tens of thousands of clones, approximately 94% seen once. These receptors' antigens are unknown. The material was unstimulated CD8+ T cells sorted from spleen or lymph node cells, obtained before intestinal transplant. The source is a human donor who received an intestinal transplant. Each CDR3 is given with its conserved first and last residue. A D gene is named only where the DNA matches it firmly. Clone size is stated in some rows and not others, as once, few, many or a class when expanded.

D	size	J	V	CDR3
TRBD2	-	TRBJ2-7	TRBV4-1	CASSQGGEYEQYF
TRBD2	-	TRBJ2-2	TRBV10-3	CAISEWLVAGAVSNTGELFF
TRBD1	-	TRBJ1-2	TRBV19	CASSPEGADGYTF
-	-	TRBJ2-2	TRBV19	CASSGAGAATGELFF
-	-	TRBJ2-2	TRBV27	CASSLGWSGELFF
-	-	TRBJ2-4	TRBV11-2	CASSPDRENIQYF
TRBD2	-	TRBJ2-1	TRBV27	CASSSGLAAYNEQFF
TRBD2	once	TRBJ2-3	TRBV6-1	CASPGTSERTDTQYF
-	-	TRBJ2-4	TRBV6-1	CASSEPVTGSRFKNIQYF
-	-	TRBJ1-2	TRBV27	CASSPPGIGGYTF
TRBD1	-	TRBJ2-7	TRBV19	CASSWDSSYEQYF
-	-	TRBJ1-3	TRBV13	CASSLGRYSGNTIYF
TRBD1	-	TRBJ1-5	TRBV27	CASSLLGTGDQPQHF
-	-	TRBJ1-5	TRBV6-1	CASSPGQFNQPQHF
TRBD1	-	TRBJ1-2	TRBV6-1	CASRTGDYGYTF
-	-	TRBJ2-7	TRBV27	CASSLSGGGRYEQYF
-	-	TRBJ2-3	TRBV13	CASSGLEGGNTDTQYF
TRBD1	-	TRBJ2-3	TRBV4-3	CASSQDLPQQGADTQYF
TRBD1	-	TRBJ1-5	TRBV7-2	CASSQGSGGAQPQHF
-	-	TRBJ2-5	TRBV6-1	CASSLRAGDKETQYF
-	-	TRBJ1-6	TRBV30	CAWSVPLGAASPLHF
-	-	TRBJ2-3	TRBV11-3	CASSRAFTDTQYF
-	-	TRBJ1-3	TRBV7-7	CASSRARGSSGNTIYF
TRBD2	-	TRBJ2-3	TRBV4-1	CASSQEGSGGTDTQYF
-	-	TRBJ1-5	TRBV2	CASSEALRGGQPQHF
TRBD1	-	TRBJ1-2	TRBV9	CADRGQKNYGYTF
TRBD1	-	TRBJ1-1	TRBV6-6	CASSYSIQGMNTEAFF
-	-	TRBJ2-3	TRBV11-3	CASSLGGGGWDTQYF
TRBD2	-	TRBJ2-7	TRBV19	CASSISPSGGYEQYF
-	-	TRBJ1-6	TRBV21-1	CASSKDFGRGVPWALHF
TRBD2	-	TRBJ2-3	TRBV11-2	CASTGLAGATSTDTQYF
-	-	TRBJ2-6	TRBV5-4	CASSFGQLSGANVLTF
TRBD1	-	TRBJ2-7	TRBV7-9	CASSLPGQGFYEQYF
-	-	TRBJ1-5	TRBV7-9	CASSSSDSNQPQHF
TRBD2	-	TRBJ2-2	TRBV7-7	CASSPGLPNTGELFF
TRBD1	once	TRBJ1-5	TRBV9	CASSPWTGPQPQHF
TRBD1	-	TRBJ2-7	TRBV7-9	CASSQDLARTGDSYEQYF